Below are 25 T cell receptor beta chains sequenced from a single sample in a study of cytomegalovirus exposure and HLA in healthy donors. The PCR contained 60 Vbeta and 13 Jbeta primers. Only in-frame clones appear in the TCRdb table, and some are missing; sequencing was by immunoSEQ multiplex PCR. The table lists around 130,000 clones, over 75% of them singletons, with around 5% in the top ten. The sequenced sample consisted of PBMCs. The receptors were gathered from a man younger than 45 in good health and CMV-seronegative.

J is TRBJ1-1 and V is TRBV29-1, with D maybe TRBD1 (6 bases). CDR1 and CDR2 from the germline V gene are SQVTM and ANQGSEA. This CDR3 is built from 14 residues. V was shortened by 7 bases and J by 5 bases, with 20 bases between the two germline ends. The CDR3 DNA follows: TGCAGCGCCGTGGGGGACATGCGAGGAACTGAAGCTTTCTTT. This encodes CSAVGDMRGTEAFF.

The V call is TRBV27, the J call TRBJ2-6; 11 bases are shared with TRBD1. There are 17 residues in the CDR3. V was pared by 9 bases and J by 2 bases, with 9 bases of the junction left unmatched. Germline CDR1 reads MNHEY; CDR2 reads SMNVEV (reference sequence). This chain's CDR3 is CARPRDRGLPGANVLTF. As DNA, the CDR3 is TGTGCCAGACCCCGGGACAGGGGGTTACCTGGGGCCAACGTCCTGACTTTC.

This clone was detected only once. The V gene is TRBV6-5, the J gene TRBJ2-6; D uncertain. With 0 bases removed from V and 1 base from J, the gap between germline ends came to 7 bases. The CDR3 consists of 16 residues. Germline assignment: CDR1 MNHEY and CDR2 SVGAGI. CDR3 protein: CASSYSFGSGANVLTF. The DNA of the CDR3 is TGTGCCAGCAGTTACTCATTCGGGTCTGGGGCCAACGTCCTGACTTTC.

This rearrangement joins TRBV6-1 to TRBJ1-4; TRBD1 matches at 11 bases. The CDR3 runs 14 residues. CDR1 MNHNS and CDR2 SASEGT come from the germline V gene. V gave up 7 bases and J gave up 7 bases; unmatched junction bases: 5. CDR3 amino acids: CASTKGQGGEKLFF. For the CDR3, the DNA is TGTGCCAGCACCAAGGGACAGGGGGGTGAAAAACTGTTTTTT.

This rearrangement joins TRBV5-4 to TRBJ1-2, with 8 bases aligning to TRBD1. Germline V CDR1 and CDR2: SGHNT, YYREEE (reference sequence). The CDR3 is made up of 12 amino acids. The trim removed 4 bases at V and 7 bases at J, leaving 3 bases unmatched. The CDR3 loop reads CASSPQGAGYTF. CDR3 bases: TGTGCCAGCAGCCCCCAGGGGGCTGGCTACACCTTC.

The rearrangement links TRBV6-6 to TRBJ2-7; a possible D gene is TRBD1 (5 bases). Trimming left V 4 bases short and J 2 bases short, with 15 bases between. CDR3 length: 15 amino acids. The germline V gene encodes CDR1 MNHNY and CDR2 SVGAGI (reference sequence). The CDR3 is CASSLPTTGTYEQYF. CDR3 nucleotide sequence: TGTGCCAGCAGTTTGCCGACCACAGGAACCTACGAGCAGTACTTC.

The V call is TRBV5-6, the J call TRBJ2-1; 8 positions agree with TRBD1. Germline values: CDR1 SGHDT, CDR2 YYEEEE. This CDR3 comprises 15 residues. V shed 4 bases and J 2 bases; nucleotides not matched to a gene: 5. The CDR3 DNA sequence: TGTGCCAGCAGCCAGGACAGGGTTCCCTACAATGAGCAGTTCTTC. Amino acids: CASSQDRVPYNEQFF.

This chain uses TRBV30 with TRBJ1-5; no reliable D call. The CDR3 covers 15 residues. Deletions cut 0 bases from V and 4 bases from J, with 13 bases between. CDR1 and CDR2 from the germline V gene are GTSNPN and SVGIG (reference sequence). DNA of the CDR3: TGTGCCTGGAGTGTACCCGTAACAGAAAATCAGCCCCAGCATTTT. Its translation: CAWSVPVTENQPQHF.

The chain carries TRBV4-2 and TRBJ2-7; the match to TRBD1 covers 7 bases. With 1 base clipped from V and 1 base from J, the junction kept 7 bases outside the gene matches. The length of the CDR3 is 16 residues. Germline V lookup: CDR1 LGHNA, CDR2 YNFKEQ. CDR3: CASSQVLTGNSYEQYF. The CDR3 bases are TGTGCCAGCAGCCAAGTATTGACAGGGAATTCCTACGAGCAGTACTTC.

The chain joins TRBV2 to TRBJ2-2; tentative D call: TRBD2 (6 bases). Germline V gene lookup returns CDR1 SNHLY and CDR2 FYNNEI. This CDR3 region has 14 residues. Trimming left V 5 bases short and J 7 bases short, with 14 bases between. CDR3 amino acids: CASSSISGYGELFF. CDR3 nucleotides: TGTGCCAGCAGTTCAATAAGCGGGTACGGGGAGCTGTTTTTT.

The J gene is TRBJ2-7, the V gene TRBV6-5; 10 bases fit TRBD2. The CDR3 runs to 14 residues. The ends lost 6 bases at V and 7 bases at J; junction bases unmatched: 9. Germline V gene lookup returns CDR1 MNHEY and CDR2 SVGAGI. The CDR3 coding sequence is TGTGCCAGCAGAATAGCGGGGGGAGGCATGGAGCAGTACTTC. This gives the protein CASRIAGGGMEQYF.

V usage is TRBV28 and J usage is TRBJ2-3; 8 bases map to TRBD1. Germline V gene lookup returns CDR1 MDHEN and CDR2 SYDVKM. The junction had 4 bases not matched to a gene; V was cut back by 3 bases and J by 5 bases. The CDR3 has 14 amino acids. This CDR3 is CASSLHRGVDTQYF. In nucleotides, the CDR3 is TGTGCCAGCAGTTTGCACAGGGGGGTAGATACGCAGTATTTT.

CDR3 bases: TGTGCCAGTAGTATTGGCGGGGGGACATACAATGAGCAGTTCTTC. The encoded protein is CASSIGGGTYNEQFF. The V gene is TRBV19, the J gene TRBJ2-1, with 8 bases identical to TRBD2. The V gene end was trimmed by 3 bases and the J gene end by 4 bases; junction bases not matched to a gene: 5. The CDR3 runs 15 residues. Germline V lookup: CDR1 LNHDA, CDR2 SQIVND (reference sequence).

The V call is TRBV7-2, the J call TRBJ2-7; 7 bases align to TRBD1. The CDR3 extends over 15 amino acids. J lost 0 bases, V lost 5 bases, and 7 bases had no gene match. Germline V CDR1 and CDR2: SGHTA, FQGNSA. In nucleotides, the CDR3 is TGTGCCAGCAGCCGACGGGACAGAAGCTCCTACGAGCAGTACTTC. Translated, it gives CASSRRDRSSYEQYF.

The CDR3 DNA reads as TGTGCCACCAGCAGAGAACCGGGGATAGCCAAAAACATTCAGTACTTC. It yields the protein CATSREPGIAKNIQYF. The V and J genes are TRBV15 and TRBJ2-4; tentatively, D is TRBD2 (5 bases). This CDR3 spans 16 amino acids. CDR1 is LNHNV, CDR2 YYDKDF, per germline (reference sequence). With 0 bases removed from V and 0 bases from J, the gap between germline ends came to 9 bases. The entire variable domain, with the rest obtained from reference TRBV15 and TRBJ2-4, is as follows: DAMVIQNPRYQVTQFGKPVTLSCSQTLNHNVMYWYQQKSSQAPKLLFHYYDKDFNNEADTPDNFQSRRPNTSFCFLDIRSPGLGDTAMYLCATSREPGIAKNIQYFGAGTRLSVL.

The J gene is TRBJ1-5, the V gene TRBV5-8; no clear D. With 1 base removed from V and 6 bases from J, the gap between germline ends came to 2 bases. CDR3 length: 11 residues. From germline, CDR1 is SGHTS and CDR2 YDEGEE. CDR3: CASSLRQPQHF. CDR3 bases: TGTGCCAGCAGCTTGCGTCAGCCCCAGCATTTT.

This clone turned up a few times. V gene TRBV11-2 combines with J gene TRBJ2-5; 13 bases match TRBD2. The CDR3 runs 13 residues. Germline CDR1 reads SGHAT; CDR2 reads FQNNGV. The V and J ends lost 5 bases and 9 bases, in that order; junction bases with no gene match: 3. CDR3 DNA sequence: TGTGCCAGCAGCCCTGGGACTAGCGGGGCCCAGTACTTC. Its translation: CASSPGTSGAQYF.

The gene calls are TRBV27 and TRBJ2-1; D perhaps matches TRBD1 (5 bases). V was pared by 2 bases and J by 8 bases, with 7 bases between. Germline CDR1 MNHEY, CDR2 SMNVEV (reference sequence). This CDR3 comprises 12 residues. CDR3 coding DNA: TGTGCCAGCAGTTTAATAGGGGATGAGCAGTTCTTC. Amino acids: CASSLIGDEQFF.

The CDR3 sequence is CASSLRGAGNTIYF. DNA for the CDR3: TGTGCCAGCAGCTTGCGCGGGGCTGGAAACACCATATATTTT. This chain links TRBV11-2 with TRBJ1-3; no clear D. From germline, CDR1 is SGHAT and CDR2 FQNNGV. V was shortened by 3 bases and J by 2 bases, with 8 bases between the two germline ends. The CDR3 totals 14 residues.

The chain links TRBV11-2 to TRBJ1-1; 7 positions agree with TRBD1. Trimming cost V 5 bases and J 0 bases; bases outside gene matches: 9. Germline V gene sequence: CDR1 SGHAT, CDR2 FQNNGV. There are 16 residues in the CDR3. For the CDR3, the DNA is TGTGCCAGCAGCCCGCGGACAGGAACTTTGAACACTGAAGCTTTCTTT. Protein product: CASSPRTGTLNTEAFF.

The chain carries TRBV28 and TRBJ1-3, with 9 positions matching TRBD1. With V trimmed by 6 bases and J by 7 bases, 7 bases remained unmatched. CDR3 length: 14 amino acids. Germline values: CDR1 MDHEN, CDR2 SYDVKM. This CDR3 is CASRKTGTGNTIYF. CDR3 sequence (DNA): TGTGCCAGCAGAAAGACCGGGACAGGGAACACCATATATTTT.

The chain has TRBV7-8 and TRBJ2-3; D is uncertain. CDR1 and CDR2 (germline): SGHVS, FQNEAQ. With 1 base removed from V and 8 bases from J, the gap between germline ends came to 4 bases. The CDR3 covers 11 residues. This CDR3 is CASSLVGTQYF. CDR3 nucleotide sequence: TGTGCCAGCAGCTTAGTCGGTACGCAGTATTTT.

The V gene is TRBV7-9, the J gene TRBJ2-1, with 10 bases aligning to TRBD1. The junction had 18 bases not matched to a gene; V was cut back by 7 bases and J by 6 bases. This CDR3 contains 18 residues. The germline CDR1 and CDR2 sequences are SEHNR and FQNEAQ (reference sequence). CDR3 nucleotides: TGTGCCAGCACCCCATGGGACAGGGGTTTTCAAATGCGCAATGAGCAGTTCTTC. Translation gives CASTPWDRGFQMRNEQFF. Drawing the rest from reference TRBV7-9 and TRBJ2-1, the complete variable domain is DTGVSQNPRHKITKRGQNVTFRCDPISEHNRLYWYRQTLGQGPEFLTYFQNEAQLEKSRLLSDRFSAERPKGSFSTLEIQRTEQGDSAMYLCASTPWDRGFQMRNEQFFGPGTRLTVL.

The chain has TRBV6-5 and TRBJ2-7; 7 nucleotides match TRBD2. V shed 2 bases and J 2 bases; nucleotides not matched to a gene: 6. The CDR3 consists of 15 residues. CDR1 and CDR2 from the germline V gene are MNHEY and SVGAGI. The CDR3 protein is CASSYDRGVTYEQYF. In nucleotides, the CDR3 is TGTGCCAGCAGTTACGATCGGGGGGTAACCTACGAGCAGTACTTC.

This clone was recorded a few times. The chain uses TRBV4-2 and TRBJ1-6; D is possibly TRBD1 (6 bases). The CDR3 covers 14 residues. V dropped 3 bases and J dropped 10 bases, with 13 bases sitting between them. The germline V gene encodes CDR1 LGHNA and CDR2 YNFKEQ. The CDR3 here is CASSQDTGRSPLHF. CDR3 bases: TGTGCCAGCAGCCAGGACACAGGGAGATCACCCCTCCACTTT.